These 7 T cell receptor beta chains were all obtained from the same sample, sequenced in a study of blood T cell repertoires in COVID-19. Here immunoSEQ multiplex PCR was the method, and the copy in TCRdb shows in-frame clones only, minus some. The top ten clones hold more than 1.2% of a sample with roughly 300,000 clones, about 81% of them seen once. Sequences were obtained from peripheral blood. These receptors all come from a human donor with COVID-19, enrolled during active disease. The donor label of this sample is uncertain.

V is TRBV5-1 and J is TRBJ2-1; 8 bases line up with TRBD2. Trimming cost V 3 bases and J 8 bases; bases outside gene matches: 13. The germline gives CDR1 SGHRS, CDR2 YFSETQ. This CDR3 contains 16 residues. CDR3: CASSSRSGSRVDEQFF. CDR3 DNA sequence: TGCGCCAGCAGCTCCCGAAGCGGGAGTAGGGTCGATGAGCAGTTCTTC.

Only one count was recorded for this clone. The rearrangement joins TRBV27 to TRBJ1-1; a weak D match, TRBD1 (5 bases). V lost 5 bases and J lost 4, with 8 bases in between. The V gene's germline CDR1 is MNHEY and CDR2 SMNVEV (reference sequence). There are 12 residues in the CDR3. CDR3 DNA: TGTGCCAGCAGTCATGACAGCACTGAAGCTTTCTTT. Translated, it gives CASSHDSTEAFF.

V and J are TRBV5-1 and TRBJ2-7; a weak D match, TRBD1 (6 bases). CDR3 length: 13 amino acids. CDR1 is SGHRS and CDR2 is YFSETQ in the germline V gene. With 5 bases removed from V and 1 base from J, the gap between germline ends came to 10 bases. The CDR3 DNA follows: TGCGCCAGCAGGGGGGCAGCTTCCTACGAGCAGTACTTC. It specifies CASRGAASYEQYF.

The rearrangement links TRBV19 to TRBJ2-2; D not certain. Trimming shortened V by 7 bases and J by 0 bases, and 9 bases separated the two germline ends. Germline loops: CDR1 LNHDA, CDR2 SQIVND (reference sequence). The CDR3 has 14 amino acids. The CDR3 sequence is CASISLANTGELFF. For the CDR3, the DNA is TGTGCCAGTATAAGCCTAGCGAACACCGGGGAGCTGTTTTTT.

The chain employs TRBV12-3 or TRBV12-4 and TRBJ1-1, with D tentatively TRBD1 (5 bases). The V end was cut by 5 bases, the J end by 5 bases, with 12 bases between. This CDR3 contains 13 residues. For the CDR3, the DNA is TGTGCCAGCAGTCTCGTTCAGGGAACTGAAGCTTTCTTT. It yields the protein CASSLVQGTEAFF.

The J gene is TRBJ2-5, the V gene TRBV6-5, with 7 bases fitting TRBD1. Trimming cost V 7 bases and J 2 bases; bases outside gene matches: 7. This CDR3 has 14 amino acids. Germline CDR1 MNHEY, CDR2 SVGAGI. The CDR3 protein is CASKYTGVQETQYF. For the CDR3, the DNA is TGTGCCAGCAAGTACACAGGGGTACAAGAGACCCAGTACTTC.

V usage is TRBV4-3 and J usage is TRBJ2-7; a weak D match, TRBD1 (5 bases). The CDR3 is made up of 18 amino acids. Per germline, CDR1 LGHNA and CDR2 YSLEER. Trimming took off 0 bases at V and 0 bases at J, with 18 bases between the two ends. CDR3 in amino acids: CASSQDRTLNRFSYEQYF. CDR3 coding DNA: TGCGCCAGCAGCCAAGATAGGACCCTGAACAGGTTCTCCTACGAGCAGTACTTC.